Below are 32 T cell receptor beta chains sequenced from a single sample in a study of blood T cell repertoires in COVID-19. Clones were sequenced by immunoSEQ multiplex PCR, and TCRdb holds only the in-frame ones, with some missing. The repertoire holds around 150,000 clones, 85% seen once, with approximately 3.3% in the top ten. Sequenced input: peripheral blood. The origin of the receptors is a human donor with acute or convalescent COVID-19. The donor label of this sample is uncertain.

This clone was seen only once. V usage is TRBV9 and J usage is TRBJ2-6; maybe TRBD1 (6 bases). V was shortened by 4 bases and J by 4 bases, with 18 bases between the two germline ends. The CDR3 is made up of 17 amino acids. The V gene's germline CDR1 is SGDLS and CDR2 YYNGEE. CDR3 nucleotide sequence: TGTGCCAGCAGCATACAGGGCGTCTGGTCCGGGGCCAACGTCCTGACTTTC. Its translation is CASSIQGVWSGANVLTF.

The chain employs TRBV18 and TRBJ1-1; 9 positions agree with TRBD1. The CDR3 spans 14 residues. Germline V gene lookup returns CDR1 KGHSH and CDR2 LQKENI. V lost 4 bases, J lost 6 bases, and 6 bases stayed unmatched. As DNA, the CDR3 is TGTGCCAGCTCACTTACAGGGGGCGAGGCTGAAGCTTTCTTT. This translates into CASSLTGGEAEAFF.

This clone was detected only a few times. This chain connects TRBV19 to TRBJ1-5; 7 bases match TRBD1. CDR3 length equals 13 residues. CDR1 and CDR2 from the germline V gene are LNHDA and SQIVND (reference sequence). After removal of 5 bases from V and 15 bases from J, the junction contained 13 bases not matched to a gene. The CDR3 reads CASSRDRLQRRHF. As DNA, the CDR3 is TGTGCCAGTAGTCGGGACAGACTACAGCGTAGGCATTTT. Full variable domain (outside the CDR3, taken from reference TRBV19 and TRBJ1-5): DGGITQSPKYLFRKEGQNVTLSCEQNLNHDAMYWYRQDPGQGLRLIYYSQIVNDFQKGDIAEGYSVSREKKESFPLTVTSAQKNPTAFYLCASSRDRLQRRHFGDGTRLSIL.

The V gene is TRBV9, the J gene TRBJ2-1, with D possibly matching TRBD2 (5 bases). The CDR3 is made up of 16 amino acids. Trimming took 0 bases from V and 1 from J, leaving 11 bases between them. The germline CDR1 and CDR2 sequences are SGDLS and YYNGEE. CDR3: CASSVGTGPSYNEQFF. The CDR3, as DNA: TGTGCCAGCAGCGTAGGGACTGGCCCTTCCTACAATGAGCAGTTCTTC.

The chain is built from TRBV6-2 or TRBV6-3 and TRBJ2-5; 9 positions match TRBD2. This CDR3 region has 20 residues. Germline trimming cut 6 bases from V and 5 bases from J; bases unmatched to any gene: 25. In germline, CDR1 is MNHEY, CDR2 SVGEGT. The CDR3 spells CASSRTLPGTSSRGWETQYF. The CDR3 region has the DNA TGTGCCAGCAGCCGAACCCTCCCCGGGACTAGCTCCCGGGGGTGGGAGACCCAGTACTTC.

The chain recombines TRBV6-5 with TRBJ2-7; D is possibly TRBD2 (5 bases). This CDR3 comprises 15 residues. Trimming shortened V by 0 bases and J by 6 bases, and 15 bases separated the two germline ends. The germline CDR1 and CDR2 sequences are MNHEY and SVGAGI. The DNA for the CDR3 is TGTGCCAGCAGTTACTCGAGCCGGGGAGTCGGCGAGCAGTACTTC. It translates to CASSYSSRGVGEQYF.

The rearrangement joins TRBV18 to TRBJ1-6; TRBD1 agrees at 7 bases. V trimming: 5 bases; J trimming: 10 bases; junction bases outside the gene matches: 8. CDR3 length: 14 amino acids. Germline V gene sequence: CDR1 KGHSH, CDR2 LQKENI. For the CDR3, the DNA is TGTGCCAGCTCATCGACAGGGCGGGACTCACCCCTCCACTTT. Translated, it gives CASSSTGRDSPLHF.

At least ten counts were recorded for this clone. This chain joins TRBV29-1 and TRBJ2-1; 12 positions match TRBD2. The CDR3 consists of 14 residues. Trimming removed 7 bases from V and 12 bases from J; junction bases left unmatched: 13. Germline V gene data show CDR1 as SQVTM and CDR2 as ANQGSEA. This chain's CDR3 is CSAATSGGSGGQFF. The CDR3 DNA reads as TGCAGCGCTGCAACTAGCGGGGGGTCAGGAGGGCAGTTCTTC.

The CDR3 region has the DNA TGCGCCAGCAGCTTTAGTCCCGGGACAGCGAAAAACATTCAGTACTTC. Its translation: CASSFSPGTAKNIQYF. The chain carries TRBV5-1 and TRBJ2-4; 7 positions match TRBD1. Germline V gene lookup returns CDR1 SGHRS and CDR2 YFSETQ. The V segment lost 2 bases and the J segment 4 bases; nucleotides outside the gene matches: 9. The CDR3 length is 16 residues. Full variable domain (rest looked up from reference TRBV5-1 and TRBJ2-4): KAGVTQTPRYLIKTRGQQVTLSCSPISGHRSVSWYQQTPGQGLQFLFEYFSETQRNKGNFPGRFSGRQFSNSRSEMNVSTLELGDSALYLCASSFSPGTAKNIQYFGAGTRLSVL.

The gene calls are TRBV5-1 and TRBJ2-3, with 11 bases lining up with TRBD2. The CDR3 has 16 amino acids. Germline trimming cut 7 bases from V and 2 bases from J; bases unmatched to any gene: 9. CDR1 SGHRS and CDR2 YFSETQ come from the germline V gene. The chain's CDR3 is CASEMGTSGSTDTQYF. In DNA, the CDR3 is TGCGCCAGCGAAATGGGGACTAGCGGATCCACAGATACGCAGTATTTT.

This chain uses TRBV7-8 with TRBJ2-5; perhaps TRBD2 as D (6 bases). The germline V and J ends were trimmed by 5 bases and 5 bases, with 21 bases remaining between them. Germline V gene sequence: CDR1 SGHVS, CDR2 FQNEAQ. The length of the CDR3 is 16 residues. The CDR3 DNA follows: TGTGCCAGCAGCAAGTCCCGGGACTCTCTGGGGGAGACCCAGTACTTC. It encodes CASSKSRDSLGETQYF.

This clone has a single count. This CDR3 is CASSAPGLAGGQNEQFF. CDR3 nucleotide sequence: TGCGCCAGCAGCGCACCGGGACTAGCGGGGGGGCAAAATGAGCAGTTCTTC. This sequence joins TRBV5-1 and TRBJ2-1; TRBD2 matches at 16 bases. CDR1 is SGHRS and CDR2 is YFSETQ in the germline V gene. After removal of 4 bases from V and 7 bases from J, the junction contained 8 bases not matched to a gene. The CDR3 is made up of 17 amino acids.

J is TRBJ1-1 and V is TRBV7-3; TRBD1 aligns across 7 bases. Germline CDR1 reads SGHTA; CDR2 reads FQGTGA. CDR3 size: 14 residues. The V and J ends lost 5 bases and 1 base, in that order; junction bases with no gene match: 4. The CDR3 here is CASSPTGQNTEAFF. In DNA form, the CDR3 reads TGTGCCAGCAGCCCGACAGGGCAGAACACTGAAGCTTTCTTT.

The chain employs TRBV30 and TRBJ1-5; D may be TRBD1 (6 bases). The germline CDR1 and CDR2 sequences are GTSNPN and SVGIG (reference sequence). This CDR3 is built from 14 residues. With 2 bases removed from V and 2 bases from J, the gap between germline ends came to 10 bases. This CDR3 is CAWSRGGGNQPQHF. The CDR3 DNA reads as TGTGCCTGGAGTAGGGGGGGTGGCAATCAGCCCCAGCATTTT.

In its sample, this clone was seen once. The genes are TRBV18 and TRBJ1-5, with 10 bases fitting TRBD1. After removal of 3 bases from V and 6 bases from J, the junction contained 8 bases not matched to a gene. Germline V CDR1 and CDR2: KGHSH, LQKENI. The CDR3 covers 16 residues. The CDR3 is CASSPEAGTGAQPQHF. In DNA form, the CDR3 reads TGTGCCAGCTCACCGGAAGCCGGGACAGGGGCTCAGCCCCAGCATTTT.

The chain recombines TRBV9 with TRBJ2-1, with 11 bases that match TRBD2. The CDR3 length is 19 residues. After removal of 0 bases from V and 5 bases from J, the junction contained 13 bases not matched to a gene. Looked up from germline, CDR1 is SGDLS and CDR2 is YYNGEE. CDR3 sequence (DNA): TGTGCCAGCAGCGTAGGTTTTGGGTTGGGACTAGCGGCTAACAATGAGCAGTTCTTC. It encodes CASSVGFGLGLAANNEQFF. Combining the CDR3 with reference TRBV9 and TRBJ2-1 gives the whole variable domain DSGVTQTPKHLITATGQRVTLRCSPRSGDLSVYWYQQSLDQGLQFLIQYYNGEERAKGNILERFSAQQFPDLHSELNLSSLELGDSALYFCASSVGFGLGLAANNEQFFGPGTRLTVL.

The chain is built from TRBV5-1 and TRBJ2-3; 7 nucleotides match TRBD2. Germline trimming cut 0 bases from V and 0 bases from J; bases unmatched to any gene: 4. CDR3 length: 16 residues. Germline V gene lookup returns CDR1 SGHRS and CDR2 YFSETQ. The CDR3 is CASSLGLRGSTDTQYF. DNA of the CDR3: TGCGCCAGCAGCTTGGGATTGCGGGGGAGCACAGATACGCAGTATTTT.

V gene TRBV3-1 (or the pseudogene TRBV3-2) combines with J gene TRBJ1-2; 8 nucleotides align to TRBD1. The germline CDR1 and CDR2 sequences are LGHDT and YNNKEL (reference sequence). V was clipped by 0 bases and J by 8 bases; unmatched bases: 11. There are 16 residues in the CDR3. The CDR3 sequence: CASSQDLTRGREGYTF. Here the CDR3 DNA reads TGTGCCAGCAGCCAAGATTTAACCAGGGGGCGAGAGGGCTACACCTTC.

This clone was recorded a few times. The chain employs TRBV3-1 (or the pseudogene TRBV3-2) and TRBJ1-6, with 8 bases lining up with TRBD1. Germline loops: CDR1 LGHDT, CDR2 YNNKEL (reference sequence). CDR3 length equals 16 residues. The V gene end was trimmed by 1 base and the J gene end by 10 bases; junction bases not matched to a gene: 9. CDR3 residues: CASSQGSGTGGSPLHF. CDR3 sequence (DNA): TGTGCCAGCAGCCAAGGCTCCGGGACAGGAGGGTCACCCCTCCACTTT.

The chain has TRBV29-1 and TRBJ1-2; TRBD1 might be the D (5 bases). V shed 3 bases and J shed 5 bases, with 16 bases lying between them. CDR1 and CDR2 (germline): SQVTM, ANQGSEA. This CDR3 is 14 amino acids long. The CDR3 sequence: CSVESPGLRYGYTF. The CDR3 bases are TGCAGCGTTGAGTCTCCAGGGCTGCGGTATGGCTACACCTTC.

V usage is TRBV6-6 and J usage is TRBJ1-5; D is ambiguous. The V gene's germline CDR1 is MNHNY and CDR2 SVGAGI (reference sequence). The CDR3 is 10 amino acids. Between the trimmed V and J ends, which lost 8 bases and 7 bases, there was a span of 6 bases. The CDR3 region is CASSSQPQHF. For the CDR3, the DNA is TGTGCCAGCTCAAGCCAGCCCCAGCATTTT.

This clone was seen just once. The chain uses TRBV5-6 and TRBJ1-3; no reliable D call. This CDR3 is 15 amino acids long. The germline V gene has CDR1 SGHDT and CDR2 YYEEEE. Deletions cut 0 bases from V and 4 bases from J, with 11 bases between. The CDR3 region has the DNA TGTGCCAGCAGCTTGGGGCCGGGAAGCGGAAACACCATATATTTT. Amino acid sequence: CASSLGPGSGNTIYF.

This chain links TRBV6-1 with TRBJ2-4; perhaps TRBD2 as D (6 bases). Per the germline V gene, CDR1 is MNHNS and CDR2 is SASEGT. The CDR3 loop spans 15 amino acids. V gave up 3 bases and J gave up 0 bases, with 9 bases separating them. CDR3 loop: CASSEPGLAKNIQYF. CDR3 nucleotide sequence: TGTGCCAGCAGTGAGCCGGGACTAGCCAAAAACATTCAGTACTTC.

CDR3 region: CAWNPDTSNGYTF. The DNA of the CDR3 is TGTGCCTGGAACCCTGACACGTCAAATGGCTACACCTTC. The gene calls are TRBV30 and TRBJ1-2; no clear D. The CDR3 is made up of 13 amino acids. Trimming pared 4 bases from V and 6 bases from J, leaving 15 bases between. CDR1 GTSNPN and CDR2 SVGIG come from the germline V gene (reference sequence).

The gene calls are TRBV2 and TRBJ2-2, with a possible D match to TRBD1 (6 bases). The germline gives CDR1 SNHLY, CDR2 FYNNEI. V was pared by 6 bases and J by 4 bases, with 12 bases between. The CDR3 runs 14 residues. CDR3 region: CASRGPGVTGELFF. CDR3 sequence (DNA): TGTGCCAGCAGGGGGCCAGGGGTCACCGGGGAGCTGTTTTTT.

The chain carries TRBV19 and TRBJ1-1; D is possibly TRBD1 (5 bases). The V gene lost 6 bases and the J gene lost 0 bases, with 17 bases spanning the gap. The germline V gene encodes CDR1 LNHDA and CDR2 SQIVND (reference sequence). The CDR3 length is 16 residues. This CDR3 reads CASSKVYTDMNTEAFF. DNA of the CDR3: TGTGCCAGTAGCAAAGTCTATACGGACATGAACACTGAAGCTTTCTTT.

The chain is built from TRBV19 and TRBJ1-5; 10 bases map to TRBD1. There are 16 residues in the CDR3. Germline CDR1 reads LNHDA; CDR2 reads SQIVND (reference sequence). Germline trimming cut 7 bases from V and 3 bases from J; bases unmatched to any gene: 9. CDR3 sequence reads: CASTPRDRGHNQPQHF. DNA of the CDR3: TGTGCCAGTACCCCGAGAGACAGGGGGCACAATCAGCCCCAGCATTTT.

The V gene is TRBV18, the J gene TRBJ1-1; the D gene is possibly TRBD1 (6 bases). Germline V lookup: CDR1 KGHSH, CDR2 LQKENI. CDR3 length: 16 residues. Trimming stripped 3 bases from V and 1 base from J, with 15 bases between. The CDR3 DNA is TGTGCCAGCTCACCGAGTATAGGGGGTCAGAACACTGAAGCTTTCTTT. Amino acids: CASSPSIGGQNTEAFF.

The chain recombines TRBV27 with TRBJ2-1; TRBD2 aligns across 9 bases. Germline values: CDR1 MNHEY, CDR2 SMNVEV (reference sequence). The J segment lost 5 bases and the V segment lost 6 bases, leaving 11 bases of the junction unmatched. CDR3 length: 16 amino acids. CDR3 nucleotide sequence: TGTGCCAGCAGCGCGGGGGGGCCCATGAGCAACAATGAGCAGTTCTTC. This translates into CASSAGGPMSNNEQFF.

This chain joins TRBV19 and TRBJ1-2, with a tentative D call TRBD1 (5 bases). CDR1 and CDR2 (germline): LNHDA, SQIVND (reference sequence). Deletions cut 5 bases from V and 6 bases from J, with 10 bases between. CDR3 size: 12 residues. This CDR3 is CASSSAGNGYTF. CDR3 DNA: TGTGCCAGTAGTTCGGCAGGGAATGGCTACACCTTC.

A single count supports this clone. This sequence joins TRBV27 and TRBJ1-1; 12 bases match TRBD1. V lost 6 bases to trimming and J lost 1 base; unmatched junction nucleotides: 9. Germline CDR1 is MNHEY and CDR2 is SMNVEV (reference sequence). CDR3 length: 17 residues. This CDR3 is CASSPGTGGPPNTEAFF. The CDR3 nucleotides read TGTGCCAGCAGCCCCGGGACAGGGGGCCCCCCGAACACTGAAGCTTTCTTT.

The CDR3 sequence: CASSLGREWGYTF. The CDR3 region has the DNA TGTGCCAGCAGCTTGGGCAGGGAATGGGGCTACACCTTC. This sequence joins TRBV7-2 and TRBJ1-2; TRBD1 might be the D (5 bases). Trimming removed 3 bases at V and 8 bases at J, with 13 bases between. CDR3 size: 13 residues. Germline CDR1 and CDR2: SGHTA and FQGNSA.